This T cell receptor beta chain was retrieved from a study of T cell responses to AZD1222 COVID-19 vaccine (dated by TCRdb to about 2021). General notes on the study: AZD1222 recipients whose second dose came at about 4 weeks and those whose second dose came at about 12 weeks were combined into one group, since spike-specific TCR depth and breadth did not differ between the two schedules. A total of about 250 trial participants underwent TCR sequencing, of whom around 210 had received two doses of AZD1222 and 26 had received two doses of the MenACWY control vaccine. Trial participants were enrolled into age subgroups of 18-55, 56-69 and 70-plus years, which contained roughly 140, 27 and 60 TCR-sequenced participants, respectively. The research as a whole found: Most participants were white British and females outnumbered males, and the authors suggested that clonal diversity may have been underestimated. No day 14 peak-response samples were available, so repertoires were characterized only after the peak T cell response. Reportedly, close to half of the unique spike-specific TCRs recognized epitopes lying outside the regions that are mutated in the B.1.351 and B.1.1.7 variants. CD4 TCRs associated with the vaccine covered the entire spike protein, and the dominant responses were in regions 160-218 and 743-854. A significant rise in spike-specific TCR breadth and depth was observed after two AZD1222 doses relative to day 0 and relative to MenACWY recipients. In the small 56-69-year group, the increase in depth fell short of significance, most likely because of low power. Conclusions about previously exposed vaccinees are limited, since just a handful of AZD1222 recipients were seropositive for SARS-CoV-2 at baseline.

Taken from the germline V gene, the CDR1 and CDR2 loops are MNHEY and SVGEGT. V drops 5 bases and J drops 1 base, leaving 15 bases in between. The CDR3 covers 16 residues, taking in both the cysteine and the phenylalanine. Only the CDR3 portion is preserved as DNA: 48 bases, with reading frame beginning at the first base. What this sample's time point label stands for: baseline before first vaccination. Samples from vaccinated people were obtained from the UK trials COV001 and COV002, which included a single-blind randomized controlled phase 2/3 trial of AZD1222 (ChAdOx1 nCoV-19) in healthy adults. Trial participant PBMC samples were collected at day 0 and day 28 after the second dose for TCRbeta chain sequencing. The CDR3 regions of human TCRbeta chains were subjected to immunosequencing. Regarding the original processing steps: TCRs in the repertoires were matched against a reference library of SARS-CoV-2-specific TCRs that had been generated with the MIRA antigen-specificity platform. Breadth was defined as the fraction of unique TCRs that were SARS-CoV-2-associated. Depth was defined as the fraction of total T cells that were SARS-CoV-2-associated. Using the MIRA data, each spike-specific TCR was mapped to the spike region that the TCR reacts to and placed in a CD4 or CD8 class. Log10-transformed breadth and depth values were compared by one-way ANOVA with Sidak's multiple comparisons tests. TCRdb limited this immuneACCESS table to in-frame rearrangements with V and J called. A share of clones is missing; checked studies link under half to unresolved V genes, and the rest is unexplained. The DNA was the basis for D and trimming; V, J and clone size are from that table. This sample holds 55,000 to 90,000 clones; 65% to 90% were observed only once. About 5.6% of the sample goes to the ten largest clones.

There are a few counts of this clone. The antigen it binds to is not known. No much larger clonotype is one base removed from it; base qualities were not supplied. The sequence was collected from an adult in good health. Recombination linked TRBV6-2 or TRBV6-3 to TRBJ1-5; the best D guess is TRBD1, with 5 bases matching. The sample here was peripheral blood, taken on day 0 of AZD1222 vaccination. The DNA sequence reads TGTGCCAGCAGTCCCAGGGACGGTGGAAGCAATCAGCCCCAGCATTTT. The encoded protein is CASSPRDGGSNQPQHF.